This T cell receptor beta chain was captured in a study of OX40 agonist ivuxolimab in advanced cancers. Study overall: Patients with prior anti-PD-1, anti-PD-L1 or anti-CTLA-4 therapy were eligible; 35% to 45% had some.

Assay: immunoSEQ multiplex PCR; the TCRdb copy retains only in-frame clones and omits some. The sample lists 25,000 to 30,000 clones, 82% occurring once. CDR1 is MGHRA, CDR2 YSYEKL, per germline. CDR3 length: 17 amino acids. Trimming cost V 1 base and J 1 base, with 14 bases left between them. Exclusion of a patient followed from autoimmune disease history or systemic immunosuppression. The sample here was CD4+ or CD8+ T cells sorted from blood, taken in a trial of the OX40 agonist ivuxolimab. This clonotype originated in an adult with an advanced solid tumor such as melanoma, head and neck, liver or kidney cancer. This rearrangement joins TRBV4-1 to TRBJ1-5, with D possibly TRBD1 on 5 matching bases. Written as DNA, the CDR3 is TGCGCCAGCAGCCAAGTTTGGGGGGGTGGGAGCAATCAGCCCCAGCATTTT. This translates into CASSQVWGGGSNQPQHF.